The subject of this entry is one TCR beta chain. Expressed TCRB transcripts were sequenced because the isolated RNA had all been reverse transcribed beforehand. Only in-frame clones appear in the TCRdb table, and some are missing; sequencing was by immunoSEQ multiplex PCR. This sample carries about 930,000 clones, roughly 17% of them seen once, and the ten largest clones take 0.02% to 0.025%. The V gene lost 2 bases and the J gene lost 6 bases, with 21 bases spanning the gap. This CDR3 has 17 residues. Germline V gene data show CDR1 as PRHDT and CDR2 as FYEKMQ (reference sequence). The data were taken from a study of beta chain features in type 1 diabetes.

The chain combines TRBV13 with TRBJ2-3, with D uncertain. This sequence was found in a woman aged 18-35 years in good health. Input material: naive CD4+ T cells from blood. DNA of the CDR3: TGTGCCAGCAGCTTATTTACTCGGACCTCGAGCCCCGATACGCAGTATTTT. This encodes CASSLFTRTSSPDTQYF. The full variable domain, rest sourced from reference TRBV13 and TRBJ2-3, is AAGVIQSPRHLIKEKRETATLKCYPIPRHDTVYWYQQGPGQDPQFLISFYEKMQSDKGSIPDRFSAQQFSDYHSELNMSSLELGDSALYFCASSLFTRTSSPDTQYFGPGTRLTVL.